One sample yielded the 7 T cell receptor beta chains listed below, sequenced in a study of OX40 agonist ivuxolimab in advanced cancers. The repertoire was sequenced with immunoSEQ multiplex PCR; TCRdb's copy has only in-frame clones and lacks some. This table has about 100,000 clones, around 93% appearing once. This material consisted of CD4+ or CD8+ T cells sorted from blood, taken in a trial of the OX40 agonist ivuxolimab. Receptors originate from an adult with an advanced solid tumor such as melanoma, head and neck, liver or kidney cancer.

The chain recombines TRBV7-8 with TRBJ2-7, with D unclear. Germline V gene data show CDR1 as SGHVS and CDR2 as FQNEAQ. CDR3 size: 14 residues. Trimming left V 0 bases short and J 4 bases short, with 10 bases between. The CDR3 loop is CASSLATPRYEQYF. CDR3 in DNA: TGTGCCAGCAGCTTAGCGACCCCCCGGTACGAGCAGTACTTC. Using reference TRBV7-8 and TRBJ2-7 for the parts outside the CDR3, the full variable domain is GAGVSQSPRYKVAKRGQDVALRCDPISGHVSLFWYQQALGQGPEFLTYFQNEAQLDKSGLPSDRFFAERPEGSVSTLKIQRTQQEDSAVYLCASSLATPRYEQYFGPGTRLTVT.

This clone was seen a single time. The chain links TRBV7-9 to TRBJ2-7; no reliable D call. The CDR3 is 14 amino acids. The germline CDR1 and CDR2 sequences are SEHNR and FQNEAQ (reference sequence). Trimming cost V 0 bases and J 0 bases, with 6 bases left between them. CDR3 in amino acids: CASSLATGSYEQYF. CDR3 sequence (DNA): TGTGCCAGCAGCTTAGCTACGGGCTCCTACGAGCAGTACTTC.

This chain joins TRBV6-6 and TRBJ1-5, with no clear D. Germline V gene data show CDR1 as MNHNY and CDR2 as SVGAGI (reference sequence). This CDR3 is 12 amino acids long. The V end was cut by 0 bases, the J end by 8 bases, with 5 bases between. CDR3 protein: CASSYSTEPQHF. In DNA form, the CDR3 reads TGTGCCAGCAGTTACTCGACCGAGCCCCAGCATTTT.

The chain joins TRBV5-6 to TRBJ2-4; TRBD1 agrees at 7 bases. This CDR3 is 14 amino acids long. J lost 2 bases, V lost 4 bases, and 3 bases had no gene match. Looked up from germline, CDR1 is SGHDT and CDR2 is YYEEEE. As DNA, the CDR3 is TGTGCCAGCAGCCGGACAGGCTCCAAAAACATTCAGTACTTC. The encoded protein is CASSRTGSKNIQYF.

The CDR3 protein is CASSLNSGSGTDTQYF. CDR3 nucleotides: TGTGCCAGCAGCTTAAACAGCGGGAGCGGCACAGATACGCAGTATTTT. The V and J genes are TRBV7-2 and TRBJ2-3; 8 bases fit TRBD2. The J segment lost 1 base and the V segment lost 2 bases, leaving 5 bases of the junction unmatched. The CDR3 runs 16 residues. Germline loops: CDR1 SGHTA, CDR2 FQGNSA.

This chain links TRBV11-2 with TRBJ2-7; the match to TRBD1 covers 10 bases. CDR3 length: 15 residues. V gave up 4 bases and J gave up 5 bases; unmatched junction bases: 8. Per germline, CDR1 SGHAT and CDR2 FQNNGV. CDR3 region: CASSSLTGGRHEQYF. Here the CDR3 DNA reads TGTGCCAGCAGCTCGTTGACAGGGGGCCGTCACGAGCAGTACTTC.

The chain employs TRBV2 and TRBJ1-5; weak D call: TRBD1 (5 bases). V lost 0 bases to trimming and J lost 7 bases, with 13 bases between them. Germline CDR1 and CDR2: SNHLY and FYNNEI. The CDR3 runs 15 residues. CDR3 DNA: TGTGCCAGCAGTGAAGCGCTTCCGGGGGGGCAGCCCCAGCATTTT. Amino acids: CASSEALPGGQPQHF.